The 23 T cell receptor beta chains reported below all come from one sample, sequenced in a study of persistence of HIV-infected CD4 T cells. These TCRs' antigens remain unknown. The libraries were made with immunoSEQ version 4 in survey mode. Using immunoSEQ multiplex PCR, the repertoire was profiled, and TCRdb retains in-frame clones only, with some absent. The sample holds about 48,000 clones; about four fifths are singletons and the top ten take 3%. Lysates of CMV-infected fibroblasts at around 9.1 ug/mL stimulated these cells. Memory cells lacking CD40L and CD69 with high CD45RO were sorted. Sequences were derived from CD4+ T cells sorted from PBMCs after approximately 20-hour stimulation, sampled from a patient who received antiretroviral therapy. The receptors here all came from an adult man with HIV who was CMV-seropositive.

The V call is TRBV7-2, the J call TRBJ2-7; the D is unclear. Trimming cost V 0 bases and J 2 bases, with 8 bases left between them. CDR3 length: 14 residues. Per germline, CDR1 SGHTA and CDR2 FQGNSA. The CDR3 nucleotides read TGTGCCAGCAGCTTAGCGATAGGGACCTACGAGCAGTACTTC. It encodes CASSLAIGTYEQYF.

This chain joins TRBV19 and TRBJ1-1, with 7 bases that match TRBD1. Germline-derived CDR1 and CDR2 are LNHDA and SQIVND (reference sequence). The CDR3 runs 19 residues. V was clipped by 0 bases and J by 4 bases; unmatched bases: 17. CDR3: CASSIELIRWAQGSTEAFF. The CDR3 DNA sequence: TGTGCCAGTAGTATAGAGCTAATTAGGTGGGCACAGGGGAGCACTGAAGCTTTCTTT.

This clone was seen more than once but under ten times. The chain links TRBV30 to TRBJ1-2; TRBD1 matches 8 bases. The CDR3 totals 14 residues. CDR1 is GTSNPN and CDR2 is SVGIG in the germline V gene (reference sequence). The junction had 6 bases not matched to a gene; V was cut back by 1 base and J by 5 bases. The CDR3 is CAWSEGQGAYGYTF. CDR3 DNA: TGTGCCTGGAGTGAGGGGCAGGGGGCTTATGGCTACACCTTC.

The genes are TRBV7-2 and TRBJ2-2, with D possibly TRBD1 on 5 matching bases. Trimming removed 4 bases from V and 0 bases from J, with 9 bases in between. Germline CDR1 and CDR2: SGHTA and FQGNSA. The CDR3 length is 15 residues. CDR3 nucleotides: TGTGCCAGCAGCTCCACAGGTGCGAACACCGGGGAGCTGTTTTTT. The encoded protein is CASSSTGANTGELFF.

The V gene is TRBV7-6, the J gene TRBJ2-2, with a weak D call TRBD2 (6 bases). The V gene's germline CDR1 is SGHVS and CDR2 FNYEAQ. Trimming removed 1 base from V and 4 bases from J, with 10 bases in between. The CDR3 is 15 residues long. CDR3 DNA: TGTGCCAGCAGCTTAGTTCGGGGGAGCACCGGGGAGCTGTTTTTT. Its translation: CASSLVRGSTGELFF.

The chain has TRBV5-1 and TRBJ1-1; D gene unclear. In germline, CDR1 is SGHRS, CDR2 YFSETQ. The CDR3 has 13 amino acids. Trimming took off 0 bases at V and 4 bases at J, with 7 bases between the two ends. CDR3 nucleotides: TGCGCCAGCAGCTTGGGGGGAGTCACTGAAGCTTTCTTT. Encoded protein: CASSLGGVTEAFF.

V gene TRBV10-3 combines with J gene TRBJ2-5, with 9 bases lining up with TRBD1. The CDR3 consists of 14 residues. The V segment lost 6 bases and the J segment 5 bases; nucleotides outside the gene matches: 7. In germline, CDR1 is ENHRY, CDR2 SYGVKD. As DNA, the CDR3 is TGTGCCATCAGGGACAGGGGACCTGAGGAGACCCAGTACTTC. Translation gives CAIRDRGPEETQYF.

CDR3 nucleotide sequence: TGTGCCACCAGCAGAGTAGACAGGGATCGATCGGATACGCAGTATTTT. This sequence encodes CATSRVDRDRSDTQYF. The chain couples TRBV15 to TRBJ2-3, with 7 bases aligning to TRBD1. From germline, CDR1 is LNHNV and CDR2 YYDKDF (reference sequence). V shed 1 base, J shed 6 bases, and the junction held 10 bases outside the gene matches. The CDR3 extends over 16 amino acids.

This clone has just a few counts. The chain is built from TRBV6-5 and TRBJ1-3; possible D gene TRBD1, 6 bases. The germline V gene encodes CDR1 MNHEY and CDR2 SVGAGI. V was cut by 6 bases and J by 0 bases, with 12 bases left in between. The CDR3 consists of 15 residues. The CDR3, as DNA: TGTGCCAGCAGGATACAGGGATCCTCTGGAAACACCATATATTTT. It codes for CASRIQGSSGNTIYF.

This rearrangement joins TRBV7-2 to TRBJ1-1; no clear D gene. Trimming took 1 base from V and 6 from J, leaving 15 bases between them. In germline, CDR1 is SGHTA, CDR2 FQGNSA. This CDR3 has 15 amino acids. The CDR3 nucleotides are TGTGCCAGCAGCTTAGACCCGGGCGGATTCGCTGAAGCTTTCTTT. It yields the protein CASSLDPGGFAEAFF.

This sequence joins TRBV4-3 and TRBJ1-2, with unresolved D. V lost 0 bases to trimming and J lost 4 bases, with 6 bases between them. Germline CDR1 and CDR2: LGHNA and YSLEER. This CDR3 has 13 amino acids. The CDR3 nucleotides are TGCGCCAGCAGCCAAGAGAACGGCTATGGCTACACCTTC. Its translation: CASSQENGYGYTF.

This chain connects TRBV5-1 to TRBJ2-7, with D maybe TRBD2 (6 bases). Germline assignment: CDR1 SGHRS and CDR2 YFSETQ. Trimming shortened V by 1 base and J by 5 bases, and 16 bases separated the two germline ends. CDR3 length equals 15 residues. The CDR3 DNA is TGCGCCAGCAGCTTGCCCTTGGTTCGGGGGAACGAGCAGTACTTC. Translated: CASSLPLVRGNEQYF.

V gene TRBV5-4 combines with J gene TRBJ1-1; D gene unclear. Per the germline V gene, CDR1 is SGHNT and CDR2 is YYREEE (reference sequence). Trimming took off 1 base at V and 2 bases at J, with 6 bases between the two ends. The CDR3 consists of 13 residues. CDR3 coding DNA: TGTGCCAGCAGCTTGCCAACCAACACTGAAGCTTTCTTT. Its translation: CASSLPTNTEAFF.

The J gene is TRBJ1-6, the V gene TRBV7-9; 7 bases align to TRBD1. The germline gives CDR1 SEHNR, CDR2 FQNEAQ (reference sequence). V lost 4 bases, J lost 11 bases, and 5 bases stayed unmatched. The CDR3 length is 13 residues. CDR3 DNA: TGTGCCAGCAGCTCGACAGGGTTTGCACCCCTCCACTTT. Translating it yields CASSSTGFAPLHF. Variable domain in full (rest from reference TRBV7-9 and TRBJ1-6): DTGVSQNPRHKITKRGQNVTFRCDPISEHNRLYWYRQTLGQGPEFLTYFQNEAQLEKSRLLSDRFSAERPKGSFSTLEIQRTEQGDSAMYLCASSSTGFAPLHFGNGTRLTVT.

This clone appeared once. The CDR3 sequence is CASRTPGNEKLFF. CDR3 coding DNA: TGTGCCAGCAGAACTCCCGGTAATGAAAAACTGTTTTTT. The chain carries TRBV6-5 and TRBJ1-4; D not resolved. Germline-derived CDR1 and CDR2 are MNHEY and SVGAGI. The germline V and J ends were trimmed by 6 bases and 4 bases, with 9 bases remaining between them. The CDR3 contains 13 residues.

This chain uses TRBV6-5 with TRBJ1-2, with 9 positions matching TRBD1. The CDR3 consists of 14 residues. J gave up 4 bases and V 7 bases, and 7 bases lay outside the gene matches. Germline V lookup: CDR1 MNHEY, CDR2 SVGAGI. The CDR3 spells CASMGQGTFYGYTF. The CDR3 bases are TGTGCCAGCATGGGACAGGGAACCTTCTATGGCTACACCTTC.

The chain employs TRBV5-1 and TRBJ1-4; weak D call: TRBD1 (5 bases). This CDR3 is built from 13 residues. Looked up from germline, CDR1 is SGHRS and CDR2 is YFSETQ. The V and J ends lost 6 bases and 5 bases respectively, with 11 bases between them. The CDR3 here is CASTRQRNEKLFF. Here the CDR3 DNA reads TGCGCCAGCACCCGACAGAGAAATGAAAAACTGTTTTTT.

The V call is TRBV15, the J call TRBJ2-2; no clear D gene. The CDR3 spans 13 residues. Trimming took 5 bases from V and 7 from J, leaving 11 bases between them. Germline V CDR1 and CDR2: LNHNV, YYDKDF (reference sequence). CDR3 in DNA: TGTGCCACCAGCGCCAGTATTGGCGGGGAGCTGTTTTTT. Protein: CATSASIGGELFF.

This clone was observed a single time. The chain has TRBV5-5 and TRBJ2-7; no clear D gene. CDR1 and CDR2 from the germline V gene are SGHKS and YYEKEE (reference sequence). The V gene lost 2 bases and the J gene lost 6 bases, with 12 bases spanning the gap. The CDR3 spans 13 residues. The CDR3: CASSFRGFLEQYF. CDR3 DNA: TGTGCCAGCAGCTTTAGAGGTTTCCTCGAGCAGTACTTC.

This chain joins TRBV5-5 and TRBJ1-2; maybe TRBD1 (5 bases). The CDR3 has 13 residues. Germline V gene data show CDR1 as SGHKS and CDR2 as YYEKEE (reference sequence). V lost 4 bases and J 3 bases, leaving 10 bases between the germline ends. The DNA of the CDR3 is TGTGCCAGCAGCCCGGGGACCCACTATGGCTACACCTTC. It encodes CASSPGTHYGYTF. Based on the CDR3 plus reference TRBV5-5 and TRBJ1-2, the full variable domain is DAGVTQSPTHLIKTRGQQVTLRCSPISGHKSVSWYQQVLGQGPQFIFQYYEKEERGRGNFPDRFSARQFPNYSSELNVNALLLGDSALYLCASSPGTHYGYTFGSGTRLTVV.

The chain has TRBV24-1 and TRBJ2-7, with D possibly being TRBD1 or TRBD2 (5 bases each). V was cut by 9 bases and J by 1 base, with 15 bases left in between. This CDR3 contains 14 residues. Germline assignment: CDR1 KGHDR and CDR2 SFDVKD. CDR3 DNA: TGTGCCACCGGGATTTCGGGGCTGTCCTACGAGCAGTACTTC. Protein product: CATGISGLSYEQYF.

This clone came up a few times. The chain has TRBV15 and TRBJ1-1; 11 nucleotides line up with TRBD1. The J segment lost 3 bases and the V segment lost 3 bases, leaving 6 bases of the junction unmatched. The V gene's germline CDR1 is LNHNV and CDR2 YYDKDF (reference sequence). The length of the CDR3 is 16 residues. The CDR3 sequence: CATSRDRGPFDTEAFF. CDR3 DNA: TGTGCCACCAGCAGGGACAGGGGGCCTTTTGACACTGAAGCTTTCTTT.

The V call is TRBV6-2 or TRBV6-3, the J call TRBJ1-1; no clear D. The CDR3 is 14 residues long. Between the trimmed V and J ends, which lost 4 bases and 1 base, there was a span of 10 bases. Germline V gene lookup returns CDR1 MNHEY and CDR2 SVGEGT. CDR3 amino acids: CASSLFGGNTEAFF. CDR3 in DNA: TGTGCCAGCAGTTTATTCGGCGGGAACACTGAAGCTTTCTTT.